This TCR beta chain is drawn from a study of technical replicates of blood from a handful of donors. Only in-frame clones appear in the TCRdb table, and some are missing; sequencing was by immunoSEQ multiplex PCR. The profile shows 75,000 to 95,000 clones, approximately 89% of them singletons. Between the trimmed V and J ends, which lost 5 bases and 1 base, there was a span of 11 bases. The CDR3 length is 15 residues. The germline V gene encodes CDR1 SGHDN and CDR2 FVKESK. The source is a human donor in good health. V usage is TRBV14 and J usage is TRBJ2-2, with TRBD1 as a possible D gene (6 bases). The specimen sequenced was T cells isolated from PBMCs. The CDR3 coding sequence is TGTGCCAGCAGCGCAGGGGTATGGAACACCGGGGAGCTGTTTTTT. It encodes CASSAGVWNTGELFF.